The 17 T cell receptor beta chains presented below share a single source sample, sequenced in a study of T cells after yellow fever vaccination. One entry per CDR3 protein results from TCRdb running MiXCR on the 5' RACE reads. The top ten hold around 16% of the sample, which has 450,000 to 600,000 distinct CDR3 sequences, about a sixth seen once. Sequenced here: PBMCs, sampled 4 to 6 days after the first yellow fever vaccination. These receptors came from a man aged 18 to 30 who received the YFV17D yellow fever vaccine.

This clonotype was seen at least ten times. The chain links TRBV5-6 to TRBJ2-5; D is perhaps TRBD2 (5 bases). The CDR3 covers 13 residues. Trimming took 1 base from V and 5 from J, leaving 9 bases between them. Per germline, CDR1 SGHDT and CDR2 YYEEEE. The CDR3 DNA reads TGTGCCAGCAGCTTGACTAGTGTGGAGACCCAGTACTTC. Translating gives CASSLTSVETQYF.

This clonotype was detected a few times. The V and J genes are TRBV3-1 and TRBJ1-2; unclear D gene. The CDR3 runs 13 residues. Germline V gene lookup returns CDR1 LGHDT and CDR2 YNNKEL (reference sequence). V was pared by 0 bases and J by 5 bases, with 7 bases between. CDR3 in DNA: TGTGCCAGCAGCCAAGAGATGGGATATGGCTACACCTTC. Translating it yields CASSQEMGYGYTF.

This clonotype was counted at least ten times. As DNA, the CDR3 is TGTGCCAGCAGCCCTGGGGGGGCTAATAATGAGCAGTTCTTC. Translated: CASSPGGANNEQFF. The chain links TRBV7-3 to TRBJ2-1; a weak D match, TRBD2 (7 bases). Trimming cost V 5 bases and J 7 bases, with 15 bases left between them. The CDR3 totals 14 residues. Germline V lookup: CDR1 SGHTA, CDR2 FQGTGA.

This clonotype turned up a few times. This chain links TRBV7-9 with TRBJ1-4; the D is unclear. V lost 5 bases and J 3 bases, leaving 13 bases between the germline ends. CDR1 is SEHNR, CDR2 FQNEAQ, per germline (reference sequence). The CDR3 covers 15 residues. CDR3 sequence reads: CASSHASWPNEKLFF. The CDR3 DNA follows: TGTGCCAGCAGCCACGCCTCGTGGCCTAATGAAAAACTGTTTTTT.

This clonotype was detected a few times. This chain uses TRBV6-5 with TRBJ2-5; perhaps TRBD1 as D (5 bases). The CDR3 is 15 residues long. Germline CDR1 reads MNHEY; CDR2 reads SVGAGI. V gave up 0 bases and J gave up 4 bases, with 12 bases separating them. Here the CDR3 DNA reads TGTGCCAGCAGTTACTCCGGGCAGGGTAGAGAGACCCAGTACTTC. Its translation is CASSYSGQGRETQYF.

The gene calls are TRBV2 and TRBJ1-3; D uncertain. CDR3 size: 14 residues. Looked up from germline, CDR1 is SNHLY and CDR2 is FYNNEI. The ends were cut back, 2 bases at V and 4 bases at J, with 9 bases in the middle. Here the CDR3 DNA reads TGTGCCAGCAGTGAACCCAGGTCAGGAAACACCATATATTTT. Translation: CASSEPRSGNTIYF.

This clonotype appeared a few times. The chain is built from TRBV24-1 and TRBJ2-5; 9 bases map to TRBD1. The CDR3 covers 14 residues. Germline V gene lookup returns CDR1 KGHDR and CDR2 SFDVKD. J was trimmed by 3 bases and V by 4 bases; bases with no gene match: 2. This CDR3 is CATSDTGGEETQYF. CDR3 DNA sequence: TGTGCCACCAGTGACACAGGGGGCGAAGAGACCCAGTACTTC.

The J gene is TRBJ2-3, the V gene TRBV11-2, with 7 bases aligning to TRBD2. The germline V gene has CDR1 SGHAT and CDR2 FQNNGV. The CDR3 has 18 residues. Losses at the gene ends were 1 base for V and 4 bases for J; bases not matched to a gene: 14. The CDR3 coding sequence is TGTGCCAGCAGCTTAGTCCCTTCTAGCGGAGTAAACGCAGATACGCAGTATTTT. Protein product: CASSLVPSSGVNADTQYF.

This clonotype occurred many times. The J gene is TRBJ1-2, the V gene TRBV5-1, with TRBD1 as a possible D gene (6 bases). Looked up from germline, CDR1 is SGHRS and CDR2 is YFSETQ. V was trimmed by 0 bases and J by 7 bases, leaving 10 bases between them. The CDR3 spans 13 residues. CDR3 coding DNA: TGCGCCAGCAGCTTGGGGACAGATCGTGGCTACACCTTC. Amino acid sequence: CASSLGTDRGYTF.

This clonotype showed up just a few times. The chain has TRBV24-1 and TRBJ2-1, with D perhaps matching TRBD1 (6 bases). V was pared by 5 bases and J by 6 bases, with 10 bases between. The germline V gene encodes CDR1 KGHDR and CDR2 SFDVKD. The CDR3 is made up of 13 amino acids. CDR3 amino acids: CATSVRDINEQFF. The CDR3 nucleotides read TGTGCCACCAGTGTCAGGGACATCAATGAGCAGTTCTTC.

The chain recombines TRBV11-2 with TRBJ2-5; possibly TRBD1 for D (5 bases). Germline loops: CDR1 SGHAT, CDR2 FQNNGV. V was cut by 5 bases and J by 4 bases, with 5 bases left in between. This CDR3 contains 11 residues. CDR3 nucleotide sequence: TGTGCCAGCAGCACAGGAGAGACCCAGTACTTC. It is translated as CASSTGETQYF.

In DNA, the CDR3 is TGTGCCACCAAAATCAACGGGAGAAACTCTGGAAACACCATATATTTT. Its protein product is CATKINGRNSGNTIYF. The V gene is TRBV12-3 or TRBV12-4, the J gene TRBJ1-3; D not certain. This CDR3 is built from 16 residues. V lost 10 bases and J 0 bases, leaving 19 bases between the germline ends.

There are a few counts of this clonotype. The CDR3 region has the DNA TGTGCCAGCAGTTTCGGGGACAGATATGGCTACACCTTC. This sequence encodes CASSFGDRYGYTF. The chain is built from TRBV12-3 or TRBV12-4 and TRBJ1-2; 7 positions match TRBD1. This CDR3 is built from 13 residues. V gave up 3 bases and J gave up 5 bases; unmatched junction bases: 3.

A few counts support this clonotype. The gene calls are TRBV5-6 and TRBJ2-5, with D possibly TRBD2 on 6 matching bases. Trimming removed 4 bases from V and 5 bases from J, with 18 bases in between. The CDR3 is 15 residues long. The germline gives CDR1 SGHDT, CDR2 YYEEEE. The CDR3 region has the DNA TGTGCCAGCAGCACCCCCTCCGGGGGTCGGGAGACCCAGTACTTC. It encodes CASSTPSGGRETQYF.

The V call is TRBV7-2, the J call TRBJ2-5; a weak D match, TRBD2 (6 bases). V was cut by 3 bases and J by 7 bases, with 15 bases left in between. The CDR3 is 14 residues long. Germline V gene lookup returns CDR1 SGHTA and CDR2 FQGNSA. The CDR3 is CASSLNGGFATQYF. The CDR3 DNA reads as TGTGCCAGCAGCTTGAACGGGGGATTCGCGACCCAGTACTTC.

V and J are TRBV5-4 and TRBJ2-7; D is tentatively TRBD1 or TRBD2 (6 bases each). The CDR3 consists of 16 residues. The germline V gene has CDR1 SGHNT and CDR2 YYREEE (reference sequence). V lost 10 bases, J lost 1 base, and 24 bases lay in between. The chain's CDR3 is CASTPALGGESYEQYF. CDR3 in DNA: TGTGCCTCCACCCCGGCCCTCGGGGGCGAATCCTACGAGCAGTACTTC.

This clonotype was seen a few times. The rearrangement links TRBV19 to TRBJ1-6, with D unresolved. This CDR3 has 16 residues. CDR1 LNHDA and CDR2 SQIVND come from the germline V gene (reference sequence). With 5 bases removed from V and 4 bases from J, the gap between germline ends came to 15 bases. The CDR3 region is CASSAIPVRYNSPLHF. The CDR3 bases are TGTGCCAGTAGTGCCATACCGGTTCGATATAATTCACCCCTCCACTTT.